The subject of this entry is one T cell receptor beta chain. The antigen is unknown. CDR3 length: 17 residues. Per germline, CDR1 LGHDT and CDR2 YNNKEL (reference sequence). V dropped 0 bases and J dropped 1 base, with 15 bases sitting between them. Assay: immunoSEQ multiplex PCR; the TCRdb copy retains only in-frame clones and omits some. This sample carries about 140,000 clones, over 85% of them seen once, and the ten largest clones take roughly 5%. This specimen comes from a study of T cell responses to AZD1222 COVID-19 vaccine. Study outcomes and limitations: Donor demographics were predominantly white British with a female majority; clonal diversity may be underestimated. The study identified only six AZD1222 recipients as seropositive at baseline. Rises in breadth and depth of Spike-specific TCRs came after two AZD1222 doses.

Sample: peripheral blood, taken on day 0 of AZD1222 vaccination. The sequence derives from an adult in good health. V gene TRBV3-1 (or the pseudogene TRBV3-2) combines with J gene TRBJ1-1; D is unclear. The CDR3 reads CASSQEGSAGPNTEAFF. CDR3 in DNA: TGTGCCAGCAGCCAAGAAGGTAGTGCAGGACCGAACACTGAAGCTTTCTTT.